This T cell receptor (beta chain) was recovered during a study of shared clonotypes between healthy human individuals. Looking at the study overall: Per donor, three plates held CD4 naive cells, three held CD4 memory, two held CD8 naive and one held CD8 memory. Whole-study results and caveats: Some naive CD4 clonotypes, around 5%, turned up in common across a few donors. As a rule, naive subsets had a larger estimated richness than memory subsets.

About this clone itself: As yet, its antigen is unknown.

Every donor, a Caucasian adult, lived in Nashville, Tennessee. The method was immunoSEQ multiplex PCR; TCRdb's version includes in-frame clones alone and lacks a portion of them. The sample includes roughly 1.5 million clones, 98% of them seen just once. The source of this sequence is a man aged 30 to 45 in good health. The sequenced sample was naive CD4+ T cells sorted from blood. Subset reported: CD45RA+ positively selected.

The CDR3 loop is CASSFWGATDTQYF. Written as DNA, the CDR3 is TGTGCCAGCAGCTTCTGGGGTGCCACAGATACGCAGTATTTT. The rearrangement uses TRBV13 and TRBJ2-3; D unresolved. From germline, CDR1 is PRHDT and CDR2 FYEKMQ (reference sequence). The V gene lost 3 bases and the J gene lost 2 bases, with 9 bases spanning the gap. The CDR3 has 14 amino acids.